This is a list of T cell receptor beta chains from one sample in a study of T cell responses to AZD1222 COVID-19 vaccine. Profiling relied on immunoSEQ multiplex PCR, and the TCRdb table lists in-frame clones only, not all of them. This table has some 110,000 clones, roughly 80% appearing once. The sample here was peripheral blood, taken on day 0 of AZD1222 vaccination. Receptors originate from an adult in good health. Each CDR3 is given with its conserved first and last residue. The D gene is left open where the match is weak. Part of the rows lack a size; the others show once, few, many or a class for expanded clones.

d_call: -
v_call: TRBV14
j_call: TRBJ1-6
clone_size: -
cdr3_aa: CASSQVGLRDNSPLHF
cdr3_nt: TGTGCCAGCAGCCAAGTGGGATTGCGGGATAATTCACCCCTCCACTTT

d_call: -
v_call: TRBV7-6
j_call: TRBJ1-3
clone_size: -
cdr3_aa: CASSLGRGMSGNTIYF
cdr3_nt: TGTGCCAGCAGCTTGGGCAGGGGAATGTCTGGAAACACCATATATTTT

d_call: TRBD1
v_call: TRBV29-1
j_call: TRBJ1-1
clone_size: -
cdr3_aa: CSQGGSTDTEAFF
cdr3_nt: TGCAGCCAGGGGGGGTCGACGGACACTGAAGCTTTCTTT

d_call: -
v_call: TRBV9
j_call: TRBJ1-3
clone_size: few
cdr3_aa: CASSFQSSGNTIYF
cdr3_nt: TGTGCCAGCAGCTTCCAGAGCTCTGGAAACACCATATATTTT

d_call: -
v_call: TRBV28
j_call: TRBJ2-7
clone_size: -
cdr3_aa: CASSFFKGAYEQYF
cdr3_nt: TGTGCCAGCAGTTTTTTCAAGGGGGCCTACGAGCAGTACTTC

d_call: -
v_call: TRBV19
j_call: TRBJ1-2
clone_size: -
cdr3_aa: CASSTQTGSKRGYTF
cdr3_nt: TGTGCCAGTAGTACCCAGACAGGTTCAAAACGAGGCTACACCTTC

d_call: TRBD2
v_call: TRBV19
j_call: TRBJ2-1
clone_size: -
cdr3_aa: CASSMTHSGRTYNEQFF
cdr3_nt: TGTGCCAGTAGTATGACCCACAGCGGGAGAACCTACAATGAGCAGTTCTTC

d_call: -
v_call: TRBV9
j_call: TRBJ2-2
clone_size: -
cdr3_aa: CASNLRGDGNTGELFF
cdr3_nt: TGTGCCAGCAACCTCCGGGGTGACGGGAACACCGGGGAGCTGTTTTTT

d_call: TRBD1
v_call: TRBV6-5
j_call: TRBJ1-4
clone_size: -
cdr3_aa: CASSSQGAGNEKLFF
cdr3_nt: TGTGCCAGCAGTTCACAGGGGGCTGGGAATGAAAAACTGTTTTTT

d_call: TRBD1
v_call: TRBV11-3
j_call: TRBJ2-2
clone_size: -
cdr3_aa: CASSLTGTVRAGELFF
cdr3_nt: TGTGCCAGCAGCTTAACCGGGACAGTAAGAGCCGGGGAGCTGTTTTTT

d_call: TRBD1
v_call: TRBV5-1
j_call: TRBJ1-1
clone_size: -
cdr3_aa: CASRTGDTEAFF
cdr3_nt: TGCGCCAGCAGGACAGGGGACACTGAAGCTTTCTTT

d_call: TRBD1
v_call: TRBV6-2/TRBV6-3
j_call: TRBJ1-2
clone_size: -
cdr3_aa: CASSYAGTASYGYTF
cdr3_nt: TGTGCCAGCAGTTACGCCGGGACAGCCTCCTATGGCTACACCTTC

d_call: TRBD1
v_call: TRBV28
j_call: TRBJ1-2
clone_size: -
cdr3_aa: CASSLGGPYGYTF
cdr3_nt: TGTGCCAGCAGCTTAGGGGGCCCCTATGGCTACACCTTC

d_call: TRBD2
v_call: TRBV5-6
j_call: TRBJ2-5
clone_size: -
cdr3_aa: CASSPNPSGTQETQYF
cdr3_nt: TGTGCCAGCAGCCCCAACCCTAGCGGGACCCAAGAGACCCAGTACTTC

d_call: -
v_call: TRBV29-1
j_call: TRBJ1-1
clone_size: once
cdr3_aa: CSVEGGVLMNTEAFF
cdr3_nt: TGCAGCGTTGAAGGCGGCGTCCTAATGAACACTGAAGCTTTCTTT

d_call: -
v_call: TRBV5-1
j_call: TRBJ2-4
clone_size: -
cdr3_aa: CASRLRGGKNIQYF
cdr3_nt: TGCGCCAGCAGACTCAGGGGAGGCAAAAACATTCAGTACTTC

d_call: -
v_call: TRBV7-9
j_call: TRBJ1-1
clone_size: -
cdr3_aa: CASSFSPGAGTEAFF
cdr3_nt: TGTGCCAGCAGCTTCTCACCGGGAGCCGGCACTGAAGCTTTCTTT

d_call: -
v_call: TRBV27
j_call: TRBJ2-3
clone_size: once
cdr3_aa: CASSFHGTSNTDTQYF
cdr3_nt: TGTGCCAGCAGTTTCCACGGGACATCGAACACAGATACGCAGTATTTT

d_call: -
v_call: TRBV7-2
j_call: TRBJ1-2
clone_size: -
cdr3_aa: CASSLGRAYYGYTF
cdr3_nt: TGTGCCAGCAGTTTGGGAAGGGCTTACTATGGCTACACCTTC

d_call: -
v_call: TRBV20-1
j_call: TRBJ1-1
clone_size: -
cdr3_aa: CSASVYGEAFF
cdr3_nt: TGCAGTGCTTCCGTGTATGGTGAAGCTTTCTTT

d_call: -
v_call: TRBV5-1
j_call: TRBJ2-2
clone_size: few
cdr3_aa: CASSVREHDTGELFF
cdr3_nt: TGCGCCAGCAGCGTTAGAGAGCACGACACCGGGGAGCTGTTTTTT

d_call: -
v_call: TRBV5-1
j_call: TRBJ2-7
clone_size: -
cdr3_aa: CASSRGSYEQYF
cdr3_nt: TGCGCCAGCAGTCGTGGCTCCTACGAGCAGTACTTC

d_call: -
v_call: TRBV5-1
j_call: TRBJ1-2
clone_size: -
cdr3_aa: CASSLAEGSSYGYTF
cdr3_nt: TGCGCCAGCAGCTTGGCCGAAGGGTCGAGCTATGGCTACACCTTC